One sample yielded the 21 T cell receptor beta chains listed below, sequenced in a study of T cell responses to AZD1222 COVID-19 vaccine. The assay was immunoSEQ multiplex PCR, and TCRdb's table has in-frame clones only and misses some. Here the sample spans approximately 150,000 clones, about 90% being singletons. The sample consisted of peripheral blood, taken 28 days after the second dose of the MenACWY control vaccine. These receptors all stem from an adult who received the MenACWY meningococcal vaccine as a control.

V gene TRBV4-2 combines with J gene TRBJ2-2, with TRBD1 matching 9 bases. Germline assignment: CDR1 LGHNA and CDR2 YNFKEQ. CDR3 length: 16 residues. Trimming at V came to 5 bases and at J to 1 base, leaving 5 bases not matched to a gene. CDR3 residues: CASSAPGQGNTGELFF. The CDR3 nucleotides read TGTGCCAGCAGCGCGCCGGGACAGGGGAACACCGGGGAGCTGTTTTTT.

The chain uses TRBV7-2 and TRBJ2-7; 9 bases map to TRBD1. Per germline, CDR1 SGHTA and CDR2 FQGNSA. The J segment lost 2 bases and the V segment lost 1 base, leaving 9 bases of the junction unmatched. The CDR3 extends over 17 amino acids. CDR3: CASSLVAGQGTPYEQYF. CDR3 DNA sequence: TGTGCCAGCAGCTTAGTTGCGGGACAGGGTACCCCCTACGAGCAGTACTTC. The variable domain in full, with the rest retrieved from reference TRBV7-2 and TRBJ2-7, is GAGVSQSPSNKVTEKGKDVELRCDPISGHTALYWYRQSLGQGLEFLIYFQGNSAPDKSGLPSDRFSAERTGGSVSTLTIQRTQQEDSAVYLCASSLVAGQGTPYEQYFGPGTRLTVT.

This chain joins TRBV13 and TRBJ1-2; no firm D call. This CDR3 contains 14 residues. Germline CDR1 reads PRHDT; CDR2 reads FYEKMQ (reference sequence). Trimming took off 5 bases at V and 5 bases at J, with 15 bases between the two ends. CDR3 amino acids: CASSSGPFGYGYTF. The CDR3 coding sequence is TGTGCCAGCAGCAGCGGACCTTTCGGATATGGCTACACCTTC.

This chain uses TRBV28 with TRBJ1-6, with TRBD1 matching over 8 bases. After removal of 7 bases from V and 10 bases from J, the junction contained 12 bases not matched to a gene. CDR3 size: 15 residues. The germline V gene has CDR1 MDHEN and CDR2 SYDVKM. The CDR3: CASKGGQVRSSPLHF. Written as DNA, the CDR3 is TGTGCCAGCAAAGGGGGACAGGTGAGGTCCTCACCCCTCCACTTT.

This chain connects TRBV5-1 to TRBJ2-3; 9 nucleotides align to TRBD1. Germline CDR1 reads SGHRS; CDR2 reads YFSETQ. With V trimmed by 5 bases and J by 0 bases, 10 bases remained unmatched. This CDR3 comprises 17 residues. The CDR3 here is CASSKGGTGISTDTQYF. CDR3 coding DNA: TGCGCCAGCAGTAAGGGAGGGACAGGGATTAGCACAGATACGCAGTATTTT.

V gene TRBV27 combines with J gene TRBJ2-7, with D uncertain. The germline V gene has CDR1 MNHEY and CDR2 SMNVEV (reference sequence). CDR3 size: 18 residues. The V and J ends lost 7 bases and 3 bases respectively, with 28 bases between them. CDR3 in DNA: TGTGCCAGCATTCCCCCGAGGCCACCGCCGCATCCGTTCTACGAGCAGTACTTC. As protein: CASIPPRPPPHPFYEQYF.

V usage is TRBV6-5 and J usage is TRBJ2-5, with no clear D. The CDR3 has 11 amino acids. Looked up from germline, CDR1 is MNHEY and CDR2 is SVGAGI. Trimming pared 6 bases from V and 5 bases from J, leaving 7 bases between. The DNA of the CDR3 is TGTGCCAGCAGCGTTCGGGAGACCCAGTACTTC. Translation: CASSVRETQYF.

The chain employs TRBV2 and TRBJ2-5, with D possibly TRBD1 on 5 matching bases. CDR3 length equals 13 residues. V was shortened by 6 bases and J by 0 bases, with 8 bases between the two germline ends. Germline V gene sequence: CDR1 SNHLY, CDR2 FYNNEI. CDR3 residues: CASRVDNQETQYF. CDR3 nucleotide sequence: TGTGCCAGCAGGGTGGACAACCAAGAGACCCAGTACTTC. Together with reference TRBV2 and TRBJ2-5, the CDR3 gives the full variable domain: EPEVTQTPSHQVTQMGQEVILRCVPISNHLYFYWYRQILGQKVEFLVSFYNNEISEKSEIFDDQFSVERPDGSNFTLKIRSTKLEDSAMYFCASRVDNQETQYFGPGTRLLVL.

This clone was counted between two and nine times. The J gene is TRBJ1-1, the V gene TRBV7-8; 12 nucleotides match TRBD1. The germline gives CDR1 SGHVS, CDR2 FQNEAQ. Unmatched junction bases numbered 8, after V lost 5 bases and J lost 1 base. The CDR3 has 17 amino acids. DNA of the CDR3: TGTGCCAGCAGCCTTACCGGGACAGGGGGCGGGAACACTGAAGCTTTCTTT. This encodes CASSLTGTGGGNTEAFF.

The count of this clone is one. J is TRBJ2-1 and V is TRBV5-1; 7 positions match TRBD1. V trimming: 4 bases; J trimming: 7 bases; junction bases outside the gene matches: 2. Germline CDR1 reads SGHRS; CDR2 reads YFSETQ. The CDR3 covers 12 residues. CDR3 protein: CASSLQGNEQFF. The CDR3, as DNA: TGCGCCAGCAGCCTACAGGGGAATGAGCAGTTCTTC.

The J gene is TRBJ1-2, the V gene TRBV6-5, with 7 bases aligning to TRBD1. Trimming cost V 4 bases and J 4 bases; bases outside gene matches: 12. Per germline, CDR1 MNHEY and CDR2 SVGAGI. CDR3 length equals 16 residues. The CDR3 here is CASSSTPAGGVYGYTF. The CDR3 region has the DNA TGTGCCAGCAGTTCCACTCCCGCAGGGGGGGTCTATGGCTACACCTTC.

In DNA, the CDR3 is TGTGCCAGCAGTGATACGTGGGGTATTGGCAATCAGCCCCAGCATTTT. Its protein is CASSDTWGIGNQPQHF. The chain employs TRBV2 and TRBJ1-5, with D uncertain. Trimming shortened V by 3 bases and J by 2 bases, and 14 bases separated the two germline ends. From germline, CDR1 is SNHLY and CDR2 FYNNEI. The CDR3 totals 16 residues.

The rearrangement uses TRBV10-1 and TRBJ1-2; D is undetermined. The CDR3 loop spans 13 amino acids. Germline V gene data show CDR1 as WNHNN and CDR2 as SYGVQD (reference sequence). Trimming cost V 0 bases and J 4 bases, with 6 bases left between them. The CDR3 DNA is TGCGCCAGCAGTGAGTCGGGGAGCTATGGCTACACCTTC. The encoded protein is CASSESGSYGYTF.

V usage is TRBV19 and J usage is TRBJ1-3; TRBD1 might be the D (5 bases). The V gene's germline CDR1 is LNHDA and CDR2 SQIVND (reference sequence). Trimming left V 7 bases short and J 2 bases short, with 12 bases between. The CDR3 sequence is 14 residues long. CDR3 nucleotides: TGTGCCAGTATGAAGCCAGGGCCTGGAAACACCATATATTTT. Its protein product is CASMKPGPGNTIYF.

The chain couples TRBV7-3 to TRBJ2-3; D is unclear. Trimming stripped 5 bases from V and 2 bases from J, with 11 bases between. The CDR3 extends over 14 amino acids. CDR1 is SGHTA and CDR2 is FQGTGA in the germline V gene. CDR3 in amino acids: CASSPPHDTDTQYF. DNA for the CDR3: TGTGCCAGCAGCCCCCCCCACGACACAGATACGCAGTATTTT.

The chain links TRBV2 to TRBJ1-6; D may be TRBD1 (6 bases). CDR3 length: 17 residues. The V end lost 6 bases, the J end lost 0 bases, and 15 bases lay between the germline ends. Germline CDR1 and CDR2: SNHLY and FYNNEI. CDR3 coding DNA: TGTGCCAGCAGGGGAGGACAGCCTAACTCCTATAATTCACCCCTCCACTTT. Translated: CASRGGQPNSYNSPLHF.

The chain combines TRBV3-1 (or the pseudogene TRBV3-2) with TRBJ2-7, with 13 bases aligning to TRBD2. Germline V gives CDR1 LGHDT, CDR2 YNNKEL (reference sequence). This CDR3 is 15 amino acids long. The ends lost 4 bases at V and 2 bases at J; junction bases unmatched: 2. The CDR3 loop is CASSPGLAGAYEQYF. The DNA for the CDR3 is TGTGCCAGCAGCCCAGGACTAGCGGGAGCCTACGAGCAGTACTTC.

This chain joins TRBV2 and TRBJ1-4; 10 bases map to TRBD1. The V gene end was trimmed by 5 bases and the J gene end by 0 bases; junction bases not matched to a gene: 6. Per germline, CDR1 SNHLY and CDR2 FYNNEI. The CDR3 runs 17 residues. For the CDR3, the DNA is TGTGCCAGCAGTACGGGACAGGGGCCGACAACTAATGAAAAACTGTTTTTT. It translates to CASSTGQGPTTNEKLFF.

The chain is built from TRBV7-9 and TRBJ2-2, with D possibly matching TRBD2 (6 bases). The CDR3 has 15 amino acids. Looked up from germline, CDR1 is SEHNR and CDR2 is FQNEAQ (reference sequence). The ends were cut back, 8 bases at V and 5 bases at J, with 18 bases in the middle. The CDR3, as DNA: TGTGCCAGCGAAGAGGGCAGGGACTTTACCGGGGAGCTGTTTTTT. Translating gives CASEEGRDFTGELFF.

This clone was seen only once. The genes are TRBV6-1 and TRBJ1-1; TRBD1 might be the D (5 bases). Germline CDR1 MNHNS, CDR2 SASEGT. This CDR3 has 13 residues. The germline V and J ends were trimmed by 3 bases and 8 bases, with 13 bases remaining between them. The CDR3 spells CASSDGRVLEAFF. In DNA, the CDR3 is TGTGCCAGCAGTGATGGCAGGGTTCTCGAAGCTTTCTTT.

This clone appeared once. The rearrangement links TRBV18 to TRBJ1-6; 7 bases agree with TRBD1. Germline loops: CDR1 KGHSH, CDR2 LQKENI. J gave up 7 bases and V 4 bases, and 4 bases lay outside the gene matches. The CDR3 runs to 14 residues. Here the CDR3 reads CASSRGQTNSPLHF. CDR3 nucleotide sequence: TGTGCCAGCTCACGGGGACAGACCAATTCACCCCTCCACTTT.